These T cell receptor beta chains were read from a single sample in a study of graft-versus-host responses after intestinal transplantation. These receptors' antigens are unknown. Clones were read by immunoSEQ multiplex PCR, and TCRdb kept only the in-frame ones, dropping some. The sample holds about 70,000 clones, nearly 90% seen once. Sequencing was performed on unstimulated CD8+ T cells sorted from spleen or lymph node cells, taken before transplant. The source of these receptors is a human donor who was the organ donor for an intestinal transplant. Both conserved end residues are part of each CDR3. The order of the fields is D gene, clone size, V gene, J gene, CDR3 protein, CDR3 DNA. The D gene is left open where the match is weak. Some rows have no size entry. The others give once, few or many, or a class for an expanded clone.

TRBD2	.	TRBV6-4	TRBJ2-1	CASSEGTSSDEQFF	TGTGCCAGCAGTGAGGGGACTAGTAGCGATGAGCAGTTCTTC
.	.	TRBV2	TRBJ2-4	CGSKWRGGKNIQYF	TGTGGCAGCAAGTGGCGGGGAGGCAAAAACATTCAGTACTTC
.	.	TRBV27	TRBJ1-1	CASSSQVNTEAFF	TGTGCCAGCAGTTCACAGGTGAACACTGAAGCTTTCTTT
.	.	TRBV15	TRBJ1-2	CATSSGLGGIGYTF	TGTGCCACCAGCAGCGGCCTAGGGGGTATCGGCTACACCTTC
.	.	TRBV27	TRBJ2-1	CASSPMNPSYNEQFF	TGTGCCAGCAGCCCGATGAACCCGAGCTACAATGAGCAGTTCTTC
.	.	TRBV7-9	TRBJ1-1	CASSLQGNWGNTEAFF	TGTGCCAGCAGCTTACAGGGGAATTGGGGAAACACTGAAGCTTTCTTT
.	once	TRBV21-1	TRBJ2-3	CASFKAGVVTDTQYF	TGTGCCAGCTTCAAGGCCGGGGTAGTCACAGATACGCAGTATTTT
TRBD1	.	TRBV6-1	TRBJ1-2	CASSETDRGNGYTF	TGTGCCAGCAGTGAAACGGACAGGGGAAATGGCTACACCTTC
TRBD2	.	TRBV11-2	TRBJ2-1	CASRPLAGQQFF	TGTGCCAGCAGGCCCTTAGCGGGGCAGCAGTTCTTC
.	.	TRBV4-3	TRBJ1-3	CASSSSVGNTIYF	TGCGCCAGCAGCTCTTCCGTTGGAAACACCATATATTTT
.	.	TRBV9	TRBJ2-5	CASSVGGRSQETQYF	TGTGCCAGCAGCGTAGGGGGCCGGTCCCAAGAGACCCAGTACTTC
.	.	TRBV2	TRBJ1-4	CASSDIVALATNEKLFF	TGTGCCAGCAGTGATATCGTGGCCCTTGCAACTAATGAAAAACTGTTTTTT
.	.	TRBV19	TRBJ2-1	CASSISPLKSNNEQFF	TGTGCCAGTAGTATTTCCCCCCTGAAGAGTAACAATGAGCAGTTCTTC
.	.	TRBV19	TRBJ1-4	CASSVSPGNEKLFF	TGTGCCAGTAGTGTGTCACCGGGTAATGAAAAACTGTTTTTT
TRBD2	few	TRBV7-9	TRBJ2-1	CASRSGLAGGEQFF	TGTGCCAGCAGGTCCGGACTAGCGGGGGGAGAGCAGTTCTTC
TRBD1	.	TRBV15	TRBJ1-5	CATSDRGHQPQHF	TGTGCCACCTCCGACAGGGGGCATCAGCCCCAGCATTTT
TRBD2	.	TRBV4-1	TRBJ2-3	CASSQEVAGGEDTQYF	TGCGCCAGCAGCCAAGAGGTAGCGGGGGGTGAAGATACGCAGTATTTT
.	once	TRBV15	TRBJ2-3	CATSRAGLPPADTQYF	TGTGCCACCAGCAGAGCGGGACTCCCCCCCGCAGATACGCAGTATTTT
.	.	TRBV14	TRBJ1-2	CASSQEGARPWGYTF	TGTGCCAGCAGCCAAGAGGGGGCCAGGCCTTGGGGCTACACCTTC
.	.	TRBV28	TRBJ1-2	CASSSRSREASNYGYTF	TGTGCCAGCAGTTCACGAAGCCGGGAAGCATCTAACTATGGCTACACCTTC
.	once	TRBV11-2	TRBJ2-5	CASSSGGSGGPQETQYF	TGTGCCAGCTCCTCGGGGGGGTCAGGGGGACCTCAAGAGACCCAGTACTTC
TRBD1	.	TRBV5-1	TRBJ1-2	CASSSDRIYYGYTF	TGCGCCAGCAGCTCGGACAGGATTTACTATGGCTACACCTTC
TRBD1	medium-sized	TRBV6-1	TRBJ1-2	CASSVGTGVYGYTF	TGTGCCAGCAGTGTGGGGACAGGGGTCTATGGCTACACCTTC
TRBD2	.	TRBV27	TRBJ2-5	CASSLSTSLLAGETQYF	TGTGCCAGCAGTTTATCGACCTCCTTACTAGCGGGGGAGACCCAGTACTTC
TRBD1	few	TRBV19	TRBJ1-1	CASSRDDRGLTEAFF	TGTGCCAGTAGTCGGGACGACAGGGGCCTCACTGAAGCTTTCTTT
TRBD2	.	TRBV12-5	TRBJ2-1	CASGLVLAGVENEQFF	TGTGCTAGTGGTTTGGTACTGGCGGGGGTTGAAAATGAGCAGTTCTTC
.	.	TRBV6-5	TRBJ2-1	CASSYSTGYYNEQFF	TGTGCCAGCAGTTACTCGACAGGATACTACAATGAGCAGTTCTTC
.	.	TRBV27	TRBJ1-2	CASSFSGVEGYTF	TGTGCCAGCAGTTTTTCAGGGGTCGAGGGCTACACCTTC
TRBD1	once	TRBV25-1	TRBJ1-4	CASSDRDRRDDGKLFF	TGTGCCAGCAGTGACCGGGACAGGCGGGATGATGGGAAACTGTTTTTT
TRBD2	.	TRBV29-1	TRBJ2-1	CSVRLAGPLSYNEQFF	TGCAGCGTCCGACTAGCGGGGCCTCTCTCCTACAATGAGCAGTTCTTC
.	.	TRBV6-5	TRBJ1-2	CASSSVDSYDYGYTF	TGTGCCAGCAGTTCCGTGGACAGTTACGACTATGGCTACACCTTC
TRBD1	.	TRBV4-2	TRBJ2-2	CASSQDQGASGELFF	TGTGCCAGCAGCCAAGATCAGGGGGCCTCCGGGGAGCTGTTTTTT
TRBD1	.	TRBV6-6	TRBJ1-5	CASDSGGFGQPQHF	TGTGCCAGCGACTCAGGGGGCTTCGGGCAGCCCCAGCATTTT
.	.	TRBV12-2	TRBJ2-4	CASRPQGAKNIQYF	TGTGCAAGTCGGCCCCAGGGGGCCAAAAACATTCAGTACTTC
.	.	TRBV28	TRBJ1-4	CASSSVRGGEKLFF	TGTGCCAGCAGCTCTGTAAGGGGGGGTGAAAAACTGTTTTTT
.	.	TRBV7-8	TRBJ1-6	CASSPGARSSYNSPLHF	TGTGCCAGCAGCCCAGGCGCTCGCAGCTCCTATAATTCACCCCTCCACTTT
TRBD1	.	TRBV27	TRBJ1-2	CASSPGTGVWTF	TGTGCCAGCAGTCCCGGGACAGGGGTGTGGACCTTC